This T cell receptor (beta chain) was found in a study of blood T cell repertoires in COVID-19 (dated by TCRdb to about 2020). Regarding the study in general: Collaborator samples came from the United States, Italy and Spain and covered acute and convalescent phases of COVID-19. The material from the prospective study consisted of cDNA or gDNA derived from T cells, B-cell-depleted T cells, or PBMCs. The dataset comprised deeply sampled blood TCRbeta repertoires from subjects exposed to, actively infected with, or recovered from COVID-19. The repertoires were released in a freely available public database meant as a resource for research on the immune response to SARS-CoV-2. The samples were drawn from two sources: the first 160 participants of the ongoing ImmuneRACE study, and 1,000 to 1,500 subjects contributed by 6 global collaborators. Nearly every sample came with metadata listing a de-identified subject ID, COVID-19 status, age in years and sex. Where available, HLA class I and class II types were obtained from metadata supplied by the sample provider rather than from assay-based typing. The full study reports these points: The amount of clinical and demographic metadata varied by source and participant and was provided uncurated.

The CDR3 has 16 amino acids, counting the end cysteine and phenylalanine. Only CDR3 DNA remains: 48 bases, in frame from the first base. The CDR1 and CDR2 encoded by the germline V gene are SGHDN and FVKESK. The junction shows trimming of 1 base on V and 3 bases on J, and the gene matches do not reach 8 bases of it. In the case of this clone: Its antigen has not been determined. One base away there is no much larger clone; base qualities are not given.

Each collaborating institution followed its own protocols to collect whole blood in K2EDTA tubes. For TCRbeta analysis, collaborators shipped samples in one of three forms: frozen whole blood, isolated PBMCs, or DNA extracted from either of those sample types. The immunoSEQ Assay, a bias-controlled multiplex PCR, was used to amplify TCRbeta CDR3 regions from genomic DNA. The authors' pipeline ran thus. The number of nucleated cells in each sample was estimated by amplification of reference gene primers within the assay. To quantify the absolute abundance of each unique TCRbeta CDR3 rearrangement, sequence reads were collapsed and filtered. Productive Simpson clonality was computed per sample as the square root of Simpson's diversity index over productive rearrangements. This is the immuneACCESS table as TCRdb keeps it, with only in-frame sequences that have V and J called. A part of the clones is gone; compared with another copy, unresolved V genes explain less than half, and the rest is unexplained. V, J and clone size reflect that table, while D and trimming were determined from the DNA. The sample includes about 150,000 clones, with 65% to 85% observed a single time. The ten largest clones capture around 3.4% of the sample.

Sequencing used peripheral blood. The receptor's source is a woman of 80 years or more with acute or convalescent COVID-19. The receptor chain draws on TRBV14 and TRBJ1-2; 7 bases in the junction line up with TRBD1. The CDR3 has the sequence CASSQGIGGAYYGYTF. The DNA reads TGTGCCAGCAGCCAAGGGATAGGGGGCGCGTACTATGGCTACACCTTC.